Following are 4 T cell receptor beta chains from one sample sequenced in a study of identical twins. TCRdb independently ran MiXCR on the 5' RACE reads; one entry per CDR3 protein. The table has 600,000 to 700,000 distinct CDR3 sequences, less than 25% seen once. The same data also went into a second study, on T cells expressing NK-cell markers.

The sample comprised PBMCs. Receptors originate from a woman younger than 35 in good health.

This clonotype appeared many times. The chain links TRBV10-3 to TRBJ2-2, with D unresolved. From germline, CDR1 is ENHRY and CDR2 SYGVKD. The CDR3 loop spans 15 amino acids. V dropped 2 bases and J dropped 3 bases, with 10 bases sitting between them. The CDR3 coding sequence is TGTGCCATCAGTGAGCTGTTTCGGGACACCGGGGAGCTGTTTTTT. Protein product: CAISELFRDTGELFF.

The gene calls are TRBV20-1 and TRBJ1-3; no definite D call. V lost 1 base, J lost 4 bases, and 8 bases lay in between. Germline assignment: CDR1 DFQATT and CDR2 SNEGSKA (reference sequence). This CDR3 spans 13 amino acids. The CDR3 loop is CSARVLRGNTIYF. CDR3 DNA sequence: TGCAGTGCTAGAGTCTTACGGGGAAACACCATATATTTT.

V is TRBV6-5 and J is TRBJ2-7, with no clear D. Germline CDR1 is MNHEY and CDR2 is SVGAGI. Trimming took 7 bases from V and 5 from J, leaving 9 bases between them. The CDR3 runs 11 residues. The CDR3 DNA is TGTGCCAGCAATCGAGGTAACGAGCAGTACTTC. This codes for CASNRGNEQYF.

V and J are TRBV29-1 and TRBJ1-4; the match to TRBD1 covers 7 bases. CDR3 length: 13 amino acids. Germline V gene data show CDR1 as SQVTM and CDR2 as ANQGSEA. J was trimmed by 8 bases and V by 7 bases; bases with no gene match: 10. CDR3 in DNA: TGCAGCGCCATGACAGGGTCAGGCGAAAAACTGTTTTTT. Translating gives CSAMTGSGEKLFF.